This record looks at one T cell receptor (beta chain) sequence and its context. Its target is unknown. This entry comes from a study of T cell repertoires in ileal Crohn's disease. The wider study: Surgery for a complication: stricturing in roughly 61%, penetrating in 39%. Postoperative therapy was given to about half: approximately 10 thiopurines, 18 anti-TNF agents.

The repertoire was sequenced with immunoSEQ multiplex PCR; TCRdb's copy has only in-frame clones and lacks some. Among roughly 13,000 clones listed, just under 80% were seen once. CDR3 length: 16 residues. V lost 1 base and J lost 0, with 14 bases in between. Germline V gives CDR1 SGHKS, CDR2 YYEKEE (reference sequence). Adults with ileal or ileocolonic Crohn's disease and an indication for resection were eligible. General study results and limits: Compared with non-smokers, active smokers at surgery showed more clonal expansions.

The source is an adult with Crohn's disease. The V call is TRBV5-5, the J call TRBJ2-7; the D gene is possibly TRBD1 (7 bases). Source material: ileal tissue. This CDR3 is CASSLRGGGGSYEQYF. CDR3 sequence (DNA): TGTGCCAGCAGCTTGCGAGGAGGGGGCGGCTCCTACGAGCAGTACTTC.